A selection of T cell receptor beta chains follows, all from one sample in a study of human T cells and chemical hapten exposure. Each CDR3 protein is one row after TCRdb ran MiXCR on the RACE reads. The data contain more than 75,000 distinct CDR3 sequences, 9.6% of them singletons. Material: whole blood, obtained in connection with sensitization to the hapten diphenylcyclopropenone (DPC). The receptors originated from a woman in her thirties or forties with alopecia areata. Some clones in this sample may be carry-over from other donors' samples. The CDR3 runs from the conserved cysteine through the conserved F or W. The D gene is left open where the match is weak. Size values are once, few and many counts, or a class for expanded clones, and some rows have none.

V gene	clone size	J gene	D gene	CDR3 protein	CDR3 DNA
TRBV2	-	TRBJ2-5	-	CASNNRYSETQYF	TGTGCCAGCAATAACCGCTATTCAGAGACCCAGTACTTC
TRBV27	-	TRBJ2-1	TRBD2	CASSLGGGSTYNEQFF	TGTGCCAGCAGTTTAGGGGGGGGTTCGACCTACAATGAGCAGTTCTTC
TRBV3-1	many	TRBJ2-7	-	CASSQEPYEQYF	TGTGCCAGCAGCCAAGAACCCTACGAGCAGTACTTC
TRBV25-1	-	TRBJ1-6	-	CASSEWVGRGSPLHF	TGTGCCAGCAGTGAATGGGTAGGGCGTGGGTCACCCCTCCACTTT
TRBV7-8	many	TRBJ2-3	TRBD2	CASSLGQAGWMDTQYF	TGTGCCAGCAGCTTAGGGCAAGCGGGGTGGATGGATACGCAGTATTTT
TRBV9	many	TRBJ2-5	TRBD2	CASSPRLSGGVQETQYF	TGTGCCAGCAGCCCTCGACTTAGCGGGGGAGTACAAGAGACCCAGTACTTC
TRBV13	few	TRBJ2-2	-	CARIKPTGENTGELFF	TGTGCCAGAATCAAACCAACAGGAGAGAACACCGGGGAGCTGTTTTTT
TRBV7-7	-	TRBJ2-5	-	CASSRGPQETQYF	TGTGCCAGCAGCAGGGGCCCGCAAGAGACCCAGTACTTC
TRBV27	many	TRBJ2-3	TRBD2	CASTTAASGGAYTQYF	TGTGCCAGCACCACCGCCGCCAGCGGGGGGGCCTATACGCAGTATTTT
TRBV7-6	many	TRBJ2-3	TRBD2	CASSFDGGDTDTQYF	TGTGCCAGCAGCTTCGACGGGGGGGACACAGATACGCAGTATTTT
TRBV29-1	-	TRBJ1-3	-	CSVEVAGPGNTIYF	TGCAGCGTTGAAGTAGCTGGGCCTGGAAACACCATATATTTT
TRBV7-9	-	TRBJ2-7	-	CASSAGTDHEQYF	TGTGCCAGCAGCGCGGGGACAGACCACGAGCAGTACTTC
TRBV5-1	many	TRBJ1-6	-	CASSLDGTNFYNSPLHF	TGCGCCAGCAGCTTGGATGGGACGAATTTCTATAATTCACCCCTCCACTTT
TRBV21-1	-	TRBJ2-7	-	CASSSRDREPYEQYF	TGTGCCAGCAGCTCTCGTGACAGAGAACCCTACGAGCAGTACTTC
TRBV6-6	-	TRBJ2-3	TRBD1	CASSGQASGTDTQYF	TGTGCCAGCAGTGGACAGGCGTCCGGCACAGATACGCAGTATTTT
TRBV4-1	few	TRBJ1-4	-	CASSQQIPSAGRKLFF	TGCGCCAGCAGCCAACAGATCCCCAGTGCCGGTCGGAAACTGTTTTTT